The rows below give T cell receptor beta chains drawn from one sample of a study of T-cell memory formation after mild COVID-19. A single record per CDR3 protein comes from TCRdb applying MiXCR to the 5' RACE reads. The sample yields 550,000 to 650,000 distinct CDR3 sequences, roughly 17% seen once. The sample consisted of PBMCs or a T cell subset sorted from them (not recorded which). Source of these receptors: an adult woman who had mild COVID-19 (a few samples of this study predate the infection). Cell type and time point are not known. CDR3s include the opening cysteine and the closing phenylalanine or tryptophan. The order of the fields is J gene, D gene, clone size, V gene, CDR3 DNA, CDR3 protein. The D gene is left open where the match is weak. Clone size is stated in some rows and not others, as once, few, many or a class when expanded.

J: TRBJ1-2
D: TRBD1
size: few
V: TRBV27
DNA: TGTGCCAGCAGTGTCAACAGGGGAAACTATGGCTACACCTTC
CDR3: CASSVNRGNYGYTF

J: TRBJ1-6
D: .
size: few
V: TRBV12-3/TRBV12-4
DNA: TGTGCCAGCAGTTTAGGCGGGGGACCCCTCCACTTT
CDR3: CASSLGGGPLHF

J: TRBJ2-5
D: TRBD1
size: few
V: TRBV2
DNA: TGTGCCAGCACTCAACAACAGGGGTTGGGGACCCAGTACTTC
CDR3: CASTQQQGLGTQYF

J: TRBJ2-1
D: .
size: .
V: TRBV12-3/TRBV12-4
DNA: TGTGCCAGCAGCGGGTCTACAGGGACTTCCTACAATGAGCAGTTCTTC
CDR3: CASSGSTGTSYNEQFF

J: TRBJ2-3
D: TRBD2
size: .
V: TRBV5-6
DNA: TGTGCCAGCAGCAGAAAATCTAGCGGGGGGTTTAGCACAGATACGCAGTATTTT
CDR3: CASSRKSSGGFSTDTQYF

J: TRBJ2-7
D: TRBD2
size: few
V: TRBV12-3/TRBV12-4
DNA: TGTGCCAGCAGTCCGGGACGGCGGGAGGAGCAGTACTTC
CDR3: CASSPGRREEQYF

J: TRBJ2-1
D: .
size: once
V: TRBV7-2
DNA: TGTGCCAGCAGCTTAGGTCTCCTGGAACGGGATGAGCAGTTCTTC
CDR3: CASSLGLLERDEQFF

J: TRBJ1-1
D: .
size: .
V: TRBV6-6
DNA: TGTGCCAGCAGTTACTCTGAACAGGGACGTGAAGCTTTCTTT
CDR3: CASSYSEQGREAFF

J: TRBJ2-3
D: TRBD1
size: .
V: TRBV5-1
DNA: TGCGCCAGCAGCGGAGGGGACAGGGGAACAGATACGCAGTATTTT
CDR3: CASSGGDRGTDTQYF

J: TRBJ2-1
D: TRBD2
size: few
V: TRBV12-3/TRBV12-4
DNA: TGTGCCAGCAGTTACTCTACACTAGCGGGAGTTTCCGATGAGCAGTTCTTC
CDR3: CASSYSTLAGVSDEQFF

J: TRBJ1-1
D: TRBD1
size: .
V: TRBV12-3/TRBV12-4
DNA: TGTGCCAGCAGTTTGGCCGGACAGGGAACCACTGAAGCTTTCTTT
CDR3: CASSLAGQGTTEAFF

J: TRBJ1-2
D: TRBD1
size: few
V: TRBV7-9
DNA: TGTGCCAGCAGCACACTACCCCCGGGACAGGGGTATCACTATGGCTACACCTTC
CDR3: CASSTLPPGQGYHYGYTF

J: TRBJ2-7
D: .
size: few
V: TRBV4-1
DNA: TGCGCCAGCAGCCAAGATTTCGGGGGGCCCGTCCTACGAGCAAGAGCAGAGCAGTACTTC
CDR3: CASSQDFGGPVLRARAEQYF

J: TRBJ1-1
D: .
size: .
V: TRBV3-1
DNA: TGTGCCAGCAGCCATTCGCGGTTACCTGAAGCTTTCTTT
CDR3: CASSHSRLPEAFF

J: TRBJ2-7
D: .
size: few
V: TRBV10-3
DNA: TGTGCCATCAAGGAGGCGAGCTCCTACGAGCAGTACTTC
CDR3: CAIKEASSYEQYF

J: TRBJ2-6
D: .
size: few
V: TRBV6-5
DNA: TGTGCCACCAGGGGAGGGGCCAACGTCCTGACTTTC
CDR3: CATRGGANVLTF

J: TRBJ2-5
D: .
size: .
V: TRBV25-1
DNA: TGTGCCAGCAGTGAATATAAGCGGCATATTCAAGAGACCCAGTACTTC
CDR3: CASSEYKRHIQETQYF

J: TRBJ1-1
D: .
size: .
V: TRBV10-3
DNA: TGTGCCATCAGTGTTCGGGGGAGGAACACTGAAGCTTTCTTT
CDR3: CAISVRGRNTEAFF

J: TRBJ1-4
D: .
size: .
V: TRBV12-3/TRBV12-4
DNA: TGTGCCAGCAGTCGCGGACAGAATGAAAAACTGTTTTTT
CDR3: CASSRGQNEKLFF

J: TRBJ2-3
D: TRBD1
size: few
V: TRBV5-1
DNA: TGCGCCAGCAGGAGTGAGACAGGGGTCGGCACAGATACGCAGTATTTT
CDR3: CASRSETGVGTDTQYF

J: TRBJ2-7
D: .
size: .
V: TRBV6-2/TRBV6-3
DNA: TGTGCCAGCAGTTACGCGGGACCTGTGGGCGAGCAGTACTTC
CDR3: CASSYAGPVGEQYF

J: TRBJ2-7
D: TRBD2
size: many
V: TRBV12-3/TRBV12-4
DNA: TGTGCCAGCAGCCGAAAATCCCAAGGACTAGCGGGAGGGTATAGGTCCTACGAGCAGTACTTC
CDR3: CASSRKSQGLAGGYRSYEQYF

J: TRBJ2-7
D: .
size: .
V: TRBV18
DNA: TGTGCCAGCTCCACGCTCGGGACGCGTACCTACGAGCAGTACTTC
CDR3: CASSTLGTRTYEQYF

J: TRBJ2-7
D: .
size: few
V: TRBV5-8
DNA: TGTGCCAGCAGCAGCAGGACGGGACGGAGTGTCGAGCAGTACTTC
CDR3: CASSSRTGRSVEQYF

J: TRBJ2-3
D: .
size: .
V: TRBV5-1
DNA: TGCGCCAGCAGCTTGGAGTGGGGTAGCGGCACAGATACGCAGTATTTT
CDR3: CASSLEWGSGTDTQYF

J: TRBJ1-6
D: .
size: few
V: TRBV5-1
DNA: TGCGCCAGCAGCTCCGGGACGGGACTTAAGACCCTCCACTTT
CDR3: CASSSGTGLKTLHF

J: TRBJ2-1
D: .
size: .
V: TRBV12-3/TRBV12-4
DNA: TGTGCCAGCAGTCCGGGACCGCCCAGCTCCTACAATGAGCAGTTCTTC
CDR3: CASSPGPPSSYNEQFF